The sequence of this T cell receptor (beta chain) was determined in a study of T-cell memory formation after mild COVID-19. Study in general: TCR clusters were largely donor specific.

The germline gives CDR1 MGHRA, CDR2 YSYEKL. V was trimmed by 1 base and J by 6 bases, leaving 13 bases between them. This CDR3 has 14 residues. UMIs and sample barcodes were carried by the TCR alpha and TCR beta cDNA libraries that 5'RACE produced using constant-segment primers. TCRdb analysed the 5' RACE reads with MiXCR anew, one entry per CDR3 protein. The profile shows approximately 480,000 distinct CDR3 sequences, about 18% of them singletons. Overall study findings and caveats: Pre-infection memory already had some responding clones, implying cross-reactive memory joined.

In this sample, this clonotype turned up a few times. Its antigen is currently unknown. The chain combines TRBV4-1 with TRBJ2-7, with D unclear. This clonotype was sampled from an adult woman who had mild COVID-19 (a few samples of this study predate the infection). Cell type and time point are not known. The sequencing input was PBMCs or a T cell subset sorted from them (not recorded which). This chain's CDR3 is CASSQVLVAREQYF. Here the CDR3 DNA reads TGCGCCAGCAGCCAAGTCCTGGTGGCTCGCGAGCAGTACTTC.